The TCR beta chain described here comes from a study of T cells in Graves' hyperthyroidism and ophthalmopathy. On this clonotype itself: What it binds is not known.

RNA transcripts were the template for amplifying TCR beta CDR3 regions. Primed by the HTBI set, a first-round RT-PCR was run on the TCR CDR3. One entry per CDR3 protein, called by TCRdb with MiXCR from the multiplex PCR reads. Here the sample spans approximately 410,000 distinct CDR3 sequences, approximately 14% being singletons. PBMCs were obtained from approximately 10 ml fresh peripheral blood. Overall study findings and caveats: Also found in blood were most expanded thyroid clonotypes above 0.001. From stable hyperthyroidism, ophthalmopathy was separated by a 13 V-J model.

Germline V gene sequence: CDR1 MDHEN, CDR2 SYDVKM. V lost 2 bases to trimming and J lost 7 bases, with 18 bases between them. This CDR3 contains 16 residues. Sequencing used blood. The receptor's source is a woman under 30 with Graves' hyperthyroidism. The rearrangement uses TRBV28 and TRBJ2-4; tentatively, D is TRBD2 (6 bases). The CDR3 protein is CASSLLLGGRSNIQYF. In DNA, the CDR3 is TGTGCCAGCAGTTTACTTCTCGGGGGAAGAAGCAACATTCAGTACTTC.